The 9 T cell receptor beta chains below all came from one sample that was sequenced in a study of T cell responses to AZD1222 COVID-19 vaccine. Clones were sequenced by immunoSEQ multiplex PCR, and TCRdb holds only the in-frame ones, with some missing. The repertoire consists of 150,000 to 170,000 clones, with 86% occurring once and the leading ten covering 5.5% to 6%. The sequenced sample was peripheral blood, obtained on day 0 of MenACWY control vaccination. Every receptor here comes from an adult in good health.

DNA for the CDR3: TGTGCCAGTAAACGCGGCGGGAGGACTAGCACAGATACGCAGTATTTT. It is translated as CASKRGGRTSTDTQYF. The rearrangement joins TRBV19 to TRBJ2-3; 8 bases are a match to TRBD2. The V gene end was trimmed by 7 bases and the J gene end by 0 bases; junction bases not matched to a gene: 9. Looked up from germline, CDR1 is LNHDA and CDR2 is SQIVND (reference sequence). The length of the CDR3 is 16 residues.

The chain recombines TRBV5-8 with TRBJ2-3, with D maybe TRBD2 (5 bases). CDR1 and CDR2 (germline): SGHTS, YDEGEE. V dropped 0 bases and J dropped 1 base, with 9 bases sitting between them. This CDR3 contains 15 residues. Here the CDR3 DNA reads TGTGCCAGCAGCTTGGGGACTTCTGGCACAGATACGCAGTATTTT. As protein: CASSLGTSGTDTQYF.

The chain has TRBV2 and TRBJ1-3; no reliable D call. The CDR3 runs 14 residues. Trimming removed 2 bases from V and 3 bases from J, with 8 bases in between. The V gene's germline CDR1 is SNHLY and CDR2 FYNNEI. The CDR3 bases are TGTGCCAGCAGTGAAAGCCTCAGTGGAAACACCATATATTTT. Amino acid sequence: CASSESLSGNTIYF.

CDR3 in amino acids: CASRLRPDSELFF. In DNA form, the CDR3 reads TGCGCCAGCAGACTACGGCCGGACTCGGAACTGTTTTTT. V gene TRBV5-1 combines with J gene TRBJ1-4; D gene unclear. Deletions cut 5 bases from V and 12 bases from J, with 17 bases between. Germline-derived CDR1 and CDR2 are SGHRS and YFSETQ. CDR3 length: 13 residues. Looking up the rest from reference TRBV5-1 and TRBJ1-4 gives the full variable domain: KAGVTQTPRYLIKTRGQQVTLSCSPISGHRSVSWYQQTPGQGLQFLFEYFSETQRNKGNFPGRFSGRQFSNSRSEMNVSTLELGDSALYLCASRLRPDSELFFGSGTQLSVL.

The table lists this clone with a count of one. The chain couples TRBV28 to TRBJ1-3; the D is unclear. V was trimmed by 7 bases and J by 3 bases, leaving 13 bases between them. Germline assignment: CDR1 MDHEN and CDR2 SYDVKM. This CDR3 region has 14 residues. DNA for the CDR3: TGTGCCAGCACCCGGAGGTTTTTTGGAAACACCATATATTTT. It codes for CASTRRFFGNTIYF.

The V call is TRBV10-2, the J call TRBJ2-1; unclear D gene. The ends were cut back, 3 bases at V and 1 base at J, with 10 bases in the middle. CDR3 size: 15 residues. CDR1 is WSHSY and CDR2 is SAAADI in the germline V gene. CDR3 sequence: CASSEPPGSYNEQFF. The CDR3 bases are TGCGCCAGCAGTGAACCTCCTGGATCCTACAATGAGCAGTTCTTC.

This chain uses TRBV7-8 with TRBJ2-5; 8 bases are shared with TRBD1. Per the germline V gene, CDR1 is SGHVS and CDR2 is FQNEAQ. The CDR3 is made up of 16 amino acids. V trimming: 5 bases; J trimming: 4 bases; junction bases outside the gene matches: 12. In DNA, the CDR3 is TGTGCCAGCAGCCAAAATCTTGACAGGGGTCGAGAGACCCAGTACTTC. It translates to CASSQNLDRGRETQYF.

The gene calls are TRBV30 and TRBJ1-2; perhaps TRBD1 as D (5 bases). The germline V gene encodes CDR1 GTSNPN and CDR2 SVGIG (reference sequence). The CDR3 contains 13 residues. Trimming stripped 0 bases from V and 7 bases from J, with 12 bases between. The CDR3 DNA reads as TGTGCCTGGAGTGTCACGATCCAGGGTGGCTACACCTTC. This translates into CAWSVTIQGGYTF.

CDR3 protein: CASSPTSGSSYEQYF. The CDR3 DNA reads as TGCGCCAGCAGCCCAACTAGCGGGAGCTCGTACGAGCAGTACTTC. The chain carries TRBV4-3 and TRBJ2-7; TRBD2 matches at 11 bases. V trimming: 4 bases; J trimming: 4 bases; junction bases outside the gene matches: 6. The germline gives CDR1 LGHNA, CDR2 YSLEER. CDR3 size: 15 residues.